The 27 T cell receptor beta chains presented below share a single source sample, sequenced in a study of shared clonotypes between healthy human individuals. CD45RO-negative, CCR7-selected cells formed the naive CD8 fraction, which excluded terminally differentiated effector memory CD45RA+ cells. Using immunoSEQ multiplex PCR, the repertoire was profiled, and TCRdb retains in-frame clones only, with some absent. The sample lists 2 million or so clones; 85% to 95% were seen once. Sequencing was carried out using naive CD8+ T cells sorted from blood. These receptors were collected from a man younger than 35 in good health.

This clone was seen a handful of times. V and J are TRBV11-2 and TRBJ1-2; D gene ambiguous. V lost 5 bases, J lost 8 bases, and 15 bases lay in between. Germline values: CDR1 SGHAT, CDR2 FQNNGV. This CDR3 has 13 residues. The DNA of the CDR3 is TGTGCCAGCAGCCACTGGCAAAGGGAGGGCTACACCTTC. This encodes CASSHWQREGYTF.

The CDR3 loop is CASSLLDPWDEAFF. CDR3 DNA: TGCGCCAGCAGCTTGCTGGACCCCTGGGATGAAGCTTTCTTT. The V gene is TRBV5-1, the J gene TRBJ1-1, with D unresolved. Trimming took off 1 base at V and 7 bases at J, with 14 bases between the two ends. This CDR3 has 14 residues. Germline V lookup: CDR1 SGHRS, CDR2 YFSETQ.

The V and J genes are TRBV27 and TRBJ2-7, with D tentatively TRBD1 (6 bases). The V gene lost 3 bases and the J gene lost 5 bases, with 14 bases spanning the gap. The CDR3 runs 14 residues. CDR1 MNHEY and CDR2 SMNVEV come from the germline V gene (reference sequence). CDR3 bases: TGTGCCAGCAGTTTTCCAGGGGCGACGAACGAGCAGTACTTC. Its protein product is CASSFPGATNEQYF.

J is TRBJ2-7 and V is TRBV6-5, with TRBD1 matching 9 bases. Per the germline V gene, CDR1 is MNHEY and CDR2 is SVGAGI. The CDR3 covers 16 residues. Trimming took 0 bases from V and 3 from J; bases not matched to a gene: 6. DNA of the CDR3: TGTGCCAGCAGTTACTCCACAGGGGGCGTCGGCTACGAGCAGTACTTC. Protein sequence: CASSYSTGGVGYEQYF.

The chain combines TRBV6-1 with TRBJ1-4, with a weak D call TRBD1 (6 bases). The CDR3 totals 16 residues. CDR1 is MNHNS and CDR2 is SASEGT in the germline V gene. V was pared by 1 base and J by 1 base, with 10 bases between. For the CDR3, the DNA is TGTGCCAGCAGTGAAGGAGGAGGGGGAACTAATGAAAAACTGTTTTTT. As protein: CASSEGGGGTNEKLFF.

This chain uses TRBV30 with TRBJ2-7; D is tentatively TRBD1 or TRBD2 (5 bases each). V gave up 1 base and J gave up 5 bases, with 15 bases separating them. Germline V gene lookup returns CDR1 GTSNPN and CDR2 SVGIG (reference sequence). The CDR3 is 14 residues long. The CDR3 DNA is TGTGCCTGGAGTGGAGGGGTCGCATCGGACGAGCAGTACTTC. Protein product: CAWSGGVASDEQYF.

The gene calls are TRBV27 and TRBJ2-5, with D perhaps TRBD1 (6 bases). The J call is doubtful: the DNA matches TRBJ2-7 better. The CDR3 loop spans 16 amino acids. From germline, CDR1 is MNHEY and CDR2 SMNVEV (reference sequence). CDR3 bases: TGTGCCAGCAGTCAAAATCACAGGGCTCATGATGGCGAGCAGTACTTC. It yields the protein CASSQNHRAHDGEQYF.

The chain joins TRBV29-1 to TRBJ2-5; 9 nucleotides align to TRBD2. J was trimmed by 2 bases and V by 2 bases; bases with no gene match: 3. CDR1 is SQVTM, CDR2 ANQGSEA, per germline. The CDR3 is 14 amino acids. The CDR3 protein is CSVEWAGGQETQYF. In DNA form, the CDR3 reads TGCAGCGTTGAATGGGCGGGGGGGCAAGAGACCCAGTACTTC.

As for this clone: The identical CDR3 is also encoded by other nucleotide sequences in the sample. The chain combines TRBV9 with TRBJ1-1; tentatively, D is TRBD1 (5 bases). Germline values: CDR1 SGDLS, CDR2 YYNGEE. The CDR3 spans 14 residues. V lost 2 bases to trimming and J lost 1 base, with 9 bases between them. CDR3 DNA sequence: TGTGCCAGCAGCGTTGGGGACCCGAACACTGAAGCTTTCTTT. It encodes CASSVGDPNTEAFF.

The chain has TRBV27 and TRBJ1-5, with D possibly TRBD1 on 6 matching bases. The CDR3 is 15 residues long. Looked up from germline, CDR1 is MNHEY and CDR2 is SMNVEV (reference sequence). Trimming took 4 bases from V and 5 from J, leaving 15 bases between them. The CDR3 region is CASSSRNRADQPQHF. The CDR3 region has the DNA TGTGCCAGCAGTTCGCGAAACAGGGCTGATCAGCCCCAGCATTTT.

The chain combines TRBV11-1 with TRBJ2-7; a possible D gene is TRBD1 (6 bases). Trimming took 8 bases from V and 2 from J, leaving 13 bases between them. This CDR3 region has 13 residues. Germline values: CDR1 SGHAT, CDR2 FQDESV (reference sequence). The CDR3: CASADRLTYEQYF. CDR3 bases: TGTGCCAGCGCCGACAGGTTGACCTACGAGCAGTACTTC.

The V call is TRBV30, the J call TRBJ1-6; D remains ambiguous. This CDR3 region has 13 residues. Per the germline V gene, CDR1 is GTSNPN and CDR2 is SVGIG (reference sequence). Trimming took off 1 base at V and 6 bases at J, with 7 bases between the two ends. The CDR3 here is CAWSDIGNSPLHF. CDR3 nucleotide sequence: TGTGCCTGGAGTGATATTGGTAATTCACCCCTCCACTTT.

This chain links TRBV4-2 with TRBJ1-2, with D maybe TRBD1 (6 bases). The V and J ends lost 0 bases and 7 bases respectively, with 18 bases between them. The CDR3 sequence is 16 residues long. Germline CDR1 and CDR2: LGHNA and YNFKEQ. The CDR3 DNA is TGTGCCAGCAGCCAAGATAGTGGGGGCGCGTTCATTGGCTACACCTTC. Amino acids: CASSQDSGGAFIGYTF.

About this clone itself: The sample holds other DNA sequences that translate to the same CDR3. The V call is TRBV14, the J call TRBJ2-7, with 12 bases fitting TRBD2. The CDR3 totals 16 residues. Trimming at V came to 4 bases and at J to 2 bases, leaving 6 bases not matched to a gene. The V gene's germline CDR1 is SGHDN and CDR2 FVKESK. CDR3: CASSLGGLAGAYEQYF. CDR3 coding DNA: TGTGCCAGCAGCCTCGGGGGACTAGCGGGTGCCTACGAGCAGTACTTC.

The V call is TRBV7-2, the J call TRBJ2-3; D is uncertain. There are 15 residues in the CDR3. Germline-derived CDR1 and CDR2 are SGHTA and FQGNSA. Trimming stripped 5 bases from V and 0 bases from J, with 12 bases between. This chain's CDR3 is CASSQWSGSTDTQYF. The CDR3 DNA reads TGTGCCAGCAGCCAATGGTCCGGGAGCACAGATACGCAGTATTTT. Filled out from reference TRBV7-2 and TRBJ2-3, the complete variable domain reads GAGVSQSPSNKVTEKGKDVELRCDPISGHTALYWYRQSLGQGLEFLIYFQGNSAPDKSGLPSDRFSAERTGGSVSTLTIQRTQQEDSAVYLCASSQWSGSTDTQYFGPGTRLTVL.

The chain recombines TRBV6-6 with TRBJ2-7; D gene unclear. The CDR3 consists of 13 residues. V lost 2 bases and J lost 3, with 8 bases in between. The germline gives CDR1 MNHNY, CDR2 SVGAGI (reference sequence). This chain's CDR3 is CASSYGAGYEQYF. CDR3 coding DNA: TGTGCCAGCAGTTACGGAGCAGGCTACGAGCAGTACTTC.

The J gene is TRBJ2-7, the V gene TRBV6-1; TRBD1 or TRBD2 may be the D gene (6 bases each). Germline V gene sequence: CDR1 MNHNS, CDR2 SASEGT. This CDR3 is 14 amino acids long. V was trimmed by 2 bases and J by 3 bases, leaving 11 bases between them. The CDR3 DNA sequence: TGTGCCAGCAGTGAACAAGGGGGGATCTACGAGCAGTACTTC. Amino acid sequence: CASSEQGGIYEQYF.

The chain carries TRBV4-3 and TRBJ2-1; 7 bases fit TRBD2. V lost 0 bases, J lost 9 bases, and 11 bases stayed unmatched. Germline lookup yields CDR1 LGHNA and CDR2 YSLEER. CDR3 length: 16 residues. The CDR3 DNA follows: TGCGCCAGCAGCCAAGATCTGGCGGGAGCTGGGGGTGAGCAGTTCTTC. Translating gives CASSQDLAGAGGEQFF.

This clone was observed once. This chain links TRBV29-1 with TRBJ1-1, with D possibly TRBD1 on 6 matching bases. The germline V gene encodes CDR1 SQVTM and CDR2 ANQGSEA. Trimming removed 1 base from V and 1 base from J, with 7 bases in between. The CDR3 consists of 13 residues. Here the CDR3 reads CSVEAGANTEAFF. The CDR3 DNA reads as TGCAGCGTTGAAGCAGGGGCGAACACTGAAGCTTTCTTT.

The chain has TRBV13 and TRBJ2-1; D might be TRBD2 (6 bases). Trimming pared 5 bases from V and 8 bases from J, leaving 16 bases between. The CDR3 is made up of 14 amino acids. The germline V gene encodes CDR1 PRHDT and CDR2 FYEKMQ (reference sequence). The CDR3 sequence: CASSPPIAVHEQFF. The CDR3 DNA follows: TGTGCCAGCAGCCCCCCTATAGCGGTCCATGAGCAGTTCTTC.

This chain connects TRBV5-6 to TRBJ2-2, with 8 bases matching TRBD1. Germline V gene data show CDR1 as SGHDT and CDR2 as YYEEEE. The CDR3 sequence is 14 residues long. The J segment lost 6 bases and the V segment lost 6 bases, leaving 7 bases of the junction unmatched. The CDR3 nucleotides read TGTGCCAGCAACTTTGGACAGGGAGCCGGGGAGCTGTTTTTT. Protein product: CASNFGQGAGELFF.

The gene calls are TRBV27 and TRBJ2-3, with TRBD2 matching 9 bases. Germline assignment: CDR1 MNHEY and CDR2 SMNVEV (reference sequence). V gave up 5 bases and J gave up 4 bases; unmatched junction bases: 13. This CDR3 region has 17 residues. The CDR3 spells CASSLLQASGASDTQYF. In DNA, the CDR3 is TGTGCCAGCAGTCTCCTCCAAGCTAGCGGGGCTTCAGATACGCAGTATTTT.

V gene TRBV29-1 combines with J gene TRBJ1-2, with 7 bases fitting TRBD1. CDR1 and CDR2 (germline): SQVTM, ANQGSEA. With V trimmed by 1 base and J by 0 bases, 14 bases remained unmatched. CDR3 length equals 18 residues. DNA of the CDR3: TGCAGCGTTGAAGGGCCGTACAGGGGAAGATATTCTAACTATGGCTACACCTTC. Translating gives CSVEGPYRGRYSNYGYTF.

The chain uses TRBV6-1 and TRBJ1-5; D uncertain. Trimming took 4 bases from V and 3 from J, leaving 13 bases between them. This CDR3 comprises 15 residues. Germline V gene lookup returns CDR1 MNHNS and CDR2 SASEGT. This chain's CDR3 is CASSASSMFNQPQHF. The CDR3 nucleotides read TGTGCCAGCAGTGCCAGTTCCATGTTCAATCAGCCCCAGCATTTT.

This clone has only a few counts. J is TRBJ2-3 and V is TRBV4-1; 9 nucleotides line up with TRBD1. Trimming at V came to 5 bases and at J to 6 bases, leaving 6 bases not matched to a gene. Germline V CDR1 and CDR2: MGHRA, YSYEKL. This CDR3 has 14 residues. Here the CDR3 DNA reads TGCGCCAGCAGCGAACGGACAGGGGACGATACGCAGTATTTT. Amino acid sequence: CASSERTGDDTQYF.

The count of this clone is one. The gene calls are TRBV9 and TRBJ2-5, with unresolved D. This CDR3 region has 16 residues. V lost 0 bases and J lost 3, with 15 bases in between. The germline CDR1 and CDR2 sequences are SGDLS and YYNGEE. The CDR3 loop reads CASSVGPLGLEETQYF. In DNA form, the CDR3 reads TGTGCCAGCAGCGTAGGTCCCCTTGGGCTCGAAGAGACCCAGTACTTC. The whole variable domain, filled in from reference TRBV9 and TRBJ2-5, reads DSGVTQTPKHLITATGQRVTLRCSPRSGDLSVYWYQQSLDQGLQFLIQYYNGEERAKGNILERFSAQQFPDLHSELNLSSLELGDSALYFCASSVGPLGLEETQYFGPGTRLLVL.

The V gene is TRBV5-6, the J gene TRBJ1-4, with D hard to call. CDR1 is SGHDT, CDR2 YYEEEE, per germline. Trimming removed 0 bases from V and 5 bases from J, with 11 bases in between. The CDR3 has 15 amino acids. The CDR3 nucleotides are TGTGCCAGCAGCTTGGGGAGAGACCCAAATGAAAAACTGTTTTTT. It yields the protein CASSLGRDPNEKLFF.